This entry lists 25 T cell receptor beta chains sequenced from one sample in a study of T-cell memory formation after mild COVID-19. Each CDR3 protein gets one entry after TCRdb re-called the 5' RACE reads with MiXCR. This table has approximately 170,000 distinct CDR3 sequences, 13% appearing once. The sequenced sample was PBMCs or a T cell subset sorted from them (not recorded which). The source of these receptors is a man younger than 35 who had mild COVID-19 (a few samples of this study predate the infection). Cell type and time point are not known.

V gene TRBV5-5 combines with J gene TRBJ2-3; D call uncertain. The CDR3 sequence is 15 residues long. V was pared by 2 bases and J by 3 bases, with 13 bases between. Germline V lookup: CDR1 SGHKS, CDR2 YYEKEE (reference sequence). The CDR3 spells CASSFGGVWTDTQYF. As DNA, the CDR3 is TGTGCCAGCAGCTTCGGTGGGGTATGGACAGATACGCAGTATTTT.

This clonotype was recorded a few times. The rearrangement uses TRBV15 and TRBJ2-5; 9 nucleotides line up with TRBD1. This CDR3 is 15 amino acids long. CDR1 is LNHNV and CDR2 is YYDKDF in the germline V gene (reference sequence). The ends lost 0 bases at V and 5 bases at J; junction bases unmatched: 4. CDR3 nucleotides: TGTGCCACCAGCAGAGATCCGACAGGGGGGGAGACCCAGTACTTC. Translating it yields CATSRDPTGGETQYF.

The chain links TRBV5-1 to TRBJ2-3; the match to TRBD2 covers 11 bases. From germline, CDR1 is SGHRS and CDR2 YFSETQ. The CDR3 has 17 residues. The ends lost 3 bases at V and 3 bases at J; junction bases unmatched: 9. CDR3 loop: CASSSRLSGGVTDTQYF. Written as DNA, the CDR3 is TGCGCCAGCAGCTCTCGACTTAGCGGGGGGGTTACAGATACGCAGTATTTT.

The sample holds many counts of this clonotype. V is TRBV15 and J is TRBJ2-6; perhaps TRBD1 as D (5 bases). Trimming left V 0 bases short and J 0 bases short, with 9 bases between. Germline CDR1 LNHNV, CDR2 YYDKDF (reference sequence). This CDR3 spans 17 amino acids. The CDR3 reads CATSRDLGDSGANVLTF. In nucleotides, the CDR3 is TGTGCCACCAGCAGAGATCTAGGGGACTCTGGGGCCAACGTCCTGACTTTC.

This clonotype appeared a few times. This chain links TRBV9 with TRBJ2-5; 7 nucleotides agree with TRBD2. Germline V gene data show CDR1 as SGDLS and CDR2 as YYNGEE. This CDR3 spans 14 amino acids. V lost 3 bases, J lost 4 bases, and 6 bases stayed unmatched. For the CDR3, the DNA is TGTGCCAGCAGCGACCGGGGAGGGCCAGAGACCCAGTACTTC. Translated: CASSDRGGPETQYF. The full variable domain, with the rest looked up from reference TRBV9 and TRBJ2-5, is DSGVTQTPKHLITATGQRVTLRCSPRSGDLSVYWYQQSLDQGLQFLIQYYNGEERAKGNILERFSAQQFPDLHSELNLSSLELGDSALYFCASSDRGGPETQYFGPGTRLLVL.

The chain joins TRBV7-2 to TRBJ1-2, with D hard to call. Germline loops: CDR1 SGHTA, CDR2 FQGNSA. V was cut by 0 bases and J by 8 bases, with 13 bases left in between. The length of the CDR3 is 14 residues. CDR3 in DNA: TGTGCCAGCAGCTTAGCAACTGGACTAGGCGGCTACACCTTC. Its protein is CASSLATGLGGYTF.

This clonotype showed up just a few times. V and J are TRBV7-2 and TRBJ2-5; TRBD2 matches 10 bases. The ends lost 1 base at V and 4 bases at J; junction bases unmatched: 3. Germline V lookup: CDR1 SGHTA, CDR2 FQGNSA. This CDR3 comprises 15 residues. This chain's CDR3 is CASSLDSGGGETQYF. In DNA, the CDR3 is TGTGCCAGCAGCTTAGACAGCGGGGGGGGAGAGACCCAGTACTTC.

The V call is TRBV11-3, the J call TRBJ2-5; D unclear. V was clipped by 0 bases and J by 4 bases, with 12 bases between them. Per germline, CDR1 SGHNT and CDR2 YENEEA. This CDR3 is built from 15 residues. Written as DNA, the CDR3 is TGTGCCAGCAGCTTAGAGGGCCTGCCCGGAGAGACCCAGTACTTC. It is translated as CASSLEGLPGETQYF. The variable domain in full, with the rest retrieved from reference TRBV11-3 and TRBJ2-5, is EAGVVQSPRYKIIEKKQPVAFWCNPISGHNTLYWYLQNLGQGPELLIRYENEEAVDDSQLPKDRFSAERLKGVDSTLKIQPAELGDSAVYLCASSLEGLPGETQYFGPGTRLLVL.

The chain has TRBV20-1 and TRBJ2-7; 7 bases match TRBD1. This CDR3 has 12 residues. After removal of 1 base from V and 4 bases from J, the junction contained 1 base not matched to a gene. The germline V gene has CDR1 DFQATT and CDR2 SNEGSKA (reference sequence). CDR3 in amino acids: CSARARGYEQYF. CDR3 DNA: TGCAGTGCTAGAGCCAGGGGGTACGAGCAGTACTTC.

This clonotype was seen at least ten times. The V call is TRBV20-1, the J call TRBJ2-5; D is uncertain. From germline, CDR1 is DFQATT and CDR2 SNEGSKA (reference sequence). The CDR3 loop spans 12 amino acids. V lost 7 bases and J lost 2, with 11 bases in between. As DNA, the CDR3 is TGCAGTGGGCCGGACGGGCAAGAGACCCAGTACTTC. Its protein product is CSGPDGQETQYF.

This clonotype has a handful of counts. One end of the junction is discordant with germline, which a read error may explain. The genes are TRBV12-3 or TRBV12-4 and TRBJ1-5; D is uncertain. The length of the CDR3 is 15 residues. The DNA of the CDR3 is TGTGCCAGCAGTCTCGCCGGGCTTAGCTATCAGCCCCAGCATTTT. Translating gives CASSLAGLSYQPQHF.

The V and J genes are TRBV27 and TRBJ2-3; 7 bases map to TRBD2. From germline, CDR1 is MNHEY and CDR2 SMNVEV (reference sequence). The CDR3 sequence is 14 residues long. J lost 1 base, V lost 6 bases, and 4 bases had no gene match. The CDR3 is CASSHRGGTDTQYF. The CDR3 DNA is TGTGCCAGCAGCCATCGGGGGGGCACAGATACGCAGTATTTT.

Written as DNA, the CDR3 is TGTGCCAGCAGGGGGGAGTACGAGCAGTACTTC. Translating it yields CASRGEYEQYF. This chain joins TRBV2 and TRBJ2-7; possibly TRBD1 or TRBD2 for D (5 bases each). The CDR3 extends over 11 amino acids. CDR1 is SNHLY, CDR2 FYNNEI, per germline. Trimming cost V 6 bases and J 4 bases, with 7 bases left between them. The entire variable domain, with the rest obtained from reference TRBV2 and TRBJ2-7, is as follows: EPEVTQTPSHQVTQMGQEVILRCVPISNHLYFYWYRQILGQKVEFLVSFYNNEISEKSEIFDDQFSVERPDGSNFTLKIRSTKLEDSAMYFCASRGEYEQYFGPGTRLTVT.

This clonotype was recorded many times. The chain is built from TRBV4-1 and TRBJ2-3; the match to TRBD1 covers 9 bases. This CDR3 spans 15 amino acids. With 5 bases clipped from V and 3 bases from J, the junction kept 6 bases outside the gene matches. CDR1 is MGHRA, CDR2 YSYEKL, per germline. Here the CDR3 DNA reads TGCGCCAGCAGCAGACAGGGGGAGCCTACAGATACGCAGTATTTT. As protein: CASSRQGEPTDTQYF.

The chain links TRBV24-1 to TRBJ2-2, with TRBD2 identical over 10 bases. The germline V gene has CDR1 KGHDR and CDR2 SFDVKD. V lost 10 bases to trimming and J lost 6 bases; unmatched junction nucleotides: 16. CDR3 length: 17 amino acids. The CDR3 region is CATASAERGGRSGELFF. CDR3 in DNA: TGTGCCACAGCCAGCGCGGAGCGGGGGGGTCGTTCCGGGGAGCTGTTTTTT.

The V gene is TRBV4-1, the J gene TRBJ1-1; 8 positions match TRBD1. The CDR3 totals 15 residues. Per germline, CDR1 MGHRA and CDR2 YSYEKL. Trimming took 6 bases from V and 1 from J; bases not matched to a gene: 7. CDR3 protein: CASRKPGGRNTEAFF. Written as DNA, the CDR3 is TGCGCCAGCAGAAAACCAGGGGGCAGGAACACTGAAGCTTTCTTT.

J is TRBJ1-1 and V is TRBV5-1; unclear D gene. The CDR3 loop spans 13 amino acids. The V and J ends lost 3 bases and 7 bases respectively, with 13 bases between them. Germline V gene data show CDR1 as SGHRS and CDR2 as YFSETQ. In DNA form, the CDR3 reads TGCGCCAGCAGCTCCTCAGACGAGGGTGAAGCTTTCTTT. It codes for CASSSSDEGEAFF.

The chain has TRBV6-1 and TRBJ2-5, with TRBD1 as a possible D gene (5 bases). V shed 2 bases and J shed 5 bases, with 9 bases lying between them. Germline CDR1 reads MNHNS; CDR2 reads SASEGT. The CDR3 consists of 13 residues. The CDR3 spells CASSEFQGETQYF. Written as DNA, the CDR3 is TGTGCCAGCAGTGAATTCCAGGGTGAGACCCAGTACTTC.

The chain combines TRBV2 with TRBJ2-3; D tentatively fits TRBD1 or TRBD2 (6 bases each). CDR3 length: 14 amino acids. The germline CDR1 and CDR2 sequences are SNHLY and FYNNEI. Trimming took 2 bases from V and 4 from J, leaving 10 bases between them. The CDR3 bases are TGTGCCAGCAGTGAACGTAGGGGGGCAGATACGCAGTATTTT. It specifies CASSERRGADTQYF.

This chain uses TRBV5-6 with TRBJ2-3; the D gene is possibly TRBD2 (5 bases). This CDR3 has 15 amino acids. Trimming pared 4 bases from V and 6 bases from J, leaving 18 bases between. Germline V lookup: CDR1 SGHDT, CDR2 YYEEEE. CDR3 residues: CASSEAAGGWDTQYF. As DNA, the CDR3 is TGTGCCAGCAGCGAGGCCGCAGGCGGGTGGGATACGCAGTATTTT.

This clonotype was seen a single time. The J gene is TRBJ1-2, the V gene TRBV5-1, with TRBD1 identical over 7 bases. The ends lost 4 bases at V and 8 bases at J; junction bases unmatched: 14. The CDR3 has 15 residues. Germline values: CDR1 SGHRS, CDR2 YFSETQ. CDR3 loop: CASSPGQAEGYGYTF. The CDR3 region has the DNA TGCGCCAGCAGCCCAGGACAGGCGGAAGGTTACGGCTACACCTTC.

This clonotype was recorded a few times. This rearrangement joins TRBV20-1 to TRBJ1-2; TRBD1 matches 7 bases. The germline CDR1 and CDR2 sequences are DFQATT and SNEGSKA (reference sequence). This CDR3 comprises 12 residues. Trimming cost V 5 bases and J 4 bases; bases outside gene matches: 4. CDR3 protein: CSAPGTAYGYTF. CDR3 sequence (DNA): TGCAGTGCTCCCGGGACAGCCTATGGCTACACCTTC.

This sequence joins TRBV7-9 and TRBJ2-1; D is possibly TRBD1 (5 bases). The CDR3 has 16 residues. Looked up from germline, CDR1 is SEHNR and CDR2 is FQNEAQ (reference sequence). Trimming pared 4 bases from V and 8 bases from J, leaving 21 bases between. This CDR3 is CASSSVGRFNTYEQFF. DNA for the CDR3: TGTGCCAGCAGCTCTGTGGGGCGGTTTAACACCTATGAGCAGTTCTTC.

The chain combines TRBV3-1 with TRBJ1-2, with D perhaps matching TRBD1 (5 bases). The V gene's germline CDR1 is LGHDT and CDR2 YNNKEL (reference sequence). CDR3 length equals 12 residues. The ends were cut back, 3 bases at V and 6 bases at J, with 8 bases in the middle. The CDR3 region is CASSQAGHGYTF. CDR3 nucleotide sequence: TGTGCCAGCAGCCAGGCAGGGCATGGCTACACCTTC. The full variable domain, rest sourced from reference TRBV3-1 and TRBJ1-2, is DTAVSQTPKYLVTQMGNDKSIKCEQNLGHDTMYWYKQDSKKFLKIMFSYNNKELIINETVPNRFSPKSPDKAHLNLHINSLELGDSAVYFCASSQAGHGYTFGSGTRLTVV.

In its sample, this clonotype was seen many times. The chain uses TRBV7-9 and TRBJ2-3, with D hard to call. CDR1 is SEHNR, CDR2 FQNEAQ, per germline (reference sequence). Trimming shortened V by 5 bases and J by 6 bases, and 6 bases separated the two germline ends. The CDR3 has 11 amino acids. Written as DNA, the CDR3 is TGTGCCAGCAGCCCACAGGATACGCAGTATTTT. This gives the protein CASSPQDTQYF.